This TCR beta chain appears in the sequencing data of a study of T cell repertoires in cytomegalovirus infection. Study as a whole: CMV epitopes in the study were HLA-C-restricted (recently identified) and HLA-B-restricted (well studied). Both CMV infection and a matching HLA type were indicated by public TCR beta signatures.

TCRdb reprocessed the reads with MiXCR, giving one entry per CDR3 protein. Counted here are around 540,000 distinct CDR3 sequences, 30% to 40% occurring once; the ten biggest clones make up roughly 15%. The germline V and J ends were trimmed by 5 bases and 11 bases, with 12 bases remaining between them. CDR3 length: 12 residues. Germline loops: CDR1 SGHTA, CDR2 FQGNSA. Study results and limitations: The cumulative frequency of public TCR beta families distinguished individuals who carried CMV together with the relevant HLA. Dominating the ex vivo response were HLA-C-restricted CMV-specific TCR beta clonotypes.

In the case of this clonotype: Its matching antigen is unknown.

Material: cultured PBMCs, obtained from culture after CMV antigen stimulation. This rearrangement joins TRBV7-2 to TRBJ1-4, with D unresolved. This clonotype was sampled from a human donor in good health (CMV status not recorded). Some clones in this sample may be carry-over from other donors' samples. The CDR3 bases are TGTGCCAGCAGCCCCCCGACCAAGAAACTGTTTTTT. Translation: CASSPPTKKLFF.